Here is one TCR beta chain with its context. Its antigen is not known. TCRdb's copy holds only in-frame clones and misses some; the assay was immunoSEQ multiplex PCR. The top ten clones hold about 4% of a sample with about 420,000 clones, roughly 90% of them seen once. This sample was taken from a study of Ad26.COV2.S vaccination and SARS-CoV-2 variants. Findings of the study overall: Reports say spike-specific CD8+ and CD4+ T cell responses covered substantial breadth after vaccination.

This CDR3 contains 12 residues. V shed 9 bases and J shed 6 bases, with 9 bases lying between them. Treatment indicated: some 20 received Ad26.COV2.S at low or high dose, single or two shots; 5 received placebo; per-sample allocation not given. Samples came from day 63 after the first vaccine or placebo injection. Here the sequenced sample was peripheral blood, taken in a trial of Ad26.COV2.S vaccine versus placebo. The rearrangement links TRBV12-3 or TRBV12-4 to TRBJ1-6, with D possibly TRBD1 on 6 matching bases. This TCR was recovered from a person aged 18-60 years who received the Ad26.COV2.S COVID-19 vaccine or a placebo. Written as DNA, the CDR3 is TGTGCCAGTCGACAGGTTAATTCACCCCTCCACTTT. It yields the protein CASRQVNSPLHF.